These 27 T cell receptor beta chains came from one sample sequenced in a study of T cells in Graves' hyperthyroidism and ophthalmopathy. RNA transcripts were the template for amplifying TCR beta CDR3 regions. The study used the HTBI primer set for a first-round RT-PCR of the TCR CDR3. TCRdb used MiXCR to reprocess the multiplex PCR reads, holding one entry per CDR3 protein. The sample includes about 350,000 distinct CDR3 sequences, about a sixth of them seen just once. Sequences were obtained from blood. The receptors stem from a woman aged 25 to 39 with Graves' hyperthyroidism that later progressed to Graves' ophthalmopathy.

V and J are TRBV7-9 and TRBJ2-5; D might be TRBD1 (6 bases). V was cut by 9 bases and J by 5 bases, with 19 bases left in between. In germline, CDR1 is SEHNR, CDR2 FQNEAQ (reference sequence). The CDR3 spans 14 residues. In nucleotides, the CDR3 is TGTGCCAGTGTAGGGGGAGCATCTTGGGAGACCCAGTACTTC. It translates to CASVGGASWETQYF.

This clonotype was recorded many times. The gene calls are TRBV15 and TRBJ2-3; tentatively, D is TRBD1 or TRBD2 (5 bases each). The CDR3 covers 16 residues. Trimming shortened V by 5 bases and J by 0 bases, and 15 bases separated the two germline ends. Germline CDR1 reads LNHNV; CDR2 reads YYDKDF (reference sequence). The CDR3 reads CATSGEQGGSTDTQYF. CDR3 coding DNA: TGTGCCACCAGCGGGGAGCAGGGTGGTAGCACAGATACGCAGTATTTT.

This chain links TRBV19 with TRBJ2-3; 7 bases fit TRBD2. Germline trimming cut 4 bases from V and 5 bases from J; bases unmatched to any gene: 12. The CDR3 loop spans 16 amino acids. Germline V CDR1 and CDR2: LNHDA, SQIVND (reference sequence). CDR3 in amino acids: CASSTRTRVTLDTQYF. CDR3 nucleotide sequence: TGTGCCAGTAGTACTCGGACTAGAGTCACGTTAGATACGCAGTATTTT.

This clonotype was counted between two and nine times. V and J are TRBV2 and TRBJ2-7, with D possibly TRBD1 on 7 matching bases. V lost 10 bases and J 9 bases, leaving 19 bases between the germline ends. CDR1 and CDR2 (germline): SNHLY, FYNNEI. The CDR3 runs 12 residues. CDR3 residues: CATTGERVGQYF. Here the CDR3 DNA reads TGTGCCACCACAGGGGAGCGGGTCGGGCAGTACTTC. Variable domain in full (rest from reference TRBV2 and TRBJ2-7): EPEVTQTPSHQVTQMGQEVILRCVPISNHLYFYWYRQILGQKVEFLVSFYNNEISEKSEIFDDQFSVERPDGSNFTLKIRSTKLEDSAMYFCATTGERVGQYFGPGTRLTVT.

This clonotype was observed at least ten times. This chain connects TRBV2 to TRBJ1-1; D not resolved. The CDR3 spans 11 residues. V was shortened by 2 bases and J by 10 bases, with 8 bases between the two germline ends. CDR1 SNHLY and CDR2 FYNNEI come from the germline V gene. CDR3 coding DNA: TGTGCCAGCAGTGAAAAATTCGCAGCTTTCTTT. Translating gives CASSEKFAAFF.

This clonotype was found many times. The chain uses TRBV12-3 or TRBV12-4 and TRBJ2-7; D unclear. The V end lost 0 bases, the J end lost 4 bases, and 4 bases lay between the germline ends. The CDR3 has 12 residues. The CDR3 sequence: CASSLAGYEQYF. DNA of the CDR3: TGTGCCAGCAGTTTAGCCGGATACGAGCAGTACTTC.

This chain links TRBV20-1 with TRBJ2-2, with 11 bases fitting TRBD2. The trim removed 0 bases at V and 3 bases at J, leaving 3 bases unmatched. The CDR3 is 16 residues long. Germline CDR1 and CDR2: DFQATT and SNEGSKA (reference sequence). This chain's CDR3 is CSARDSGRADTGELFF. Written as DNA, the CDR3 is TGCAGTGCTAGAGATAGCGGGAGGGCCGACACCGGGGAGCTGTTTTTT.

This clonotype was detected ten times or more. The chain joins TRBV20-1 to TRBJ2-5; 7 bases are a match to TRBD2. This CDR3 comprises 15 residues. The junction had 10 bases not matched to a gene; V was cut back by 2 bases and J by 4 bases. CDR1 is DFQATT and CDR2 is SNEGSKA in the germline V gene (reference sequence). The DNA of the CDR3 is TGCAGTGCTAGACGAGCTGCGGGAGCCCCAGAGACCCAGTACTTC. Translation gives CSARRAAGAPETQYF.

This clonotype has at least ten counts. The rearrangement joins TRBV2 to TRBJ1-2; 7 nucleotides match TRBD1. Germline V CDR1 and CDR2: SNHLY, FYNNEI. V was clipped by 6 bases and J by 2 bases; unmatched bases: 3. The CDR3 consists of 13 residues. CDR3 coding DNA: TGTGCCAGCAGCGCAGGGGGAAACTATGGCTACACCTTC. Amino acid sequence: CASSAGGNYGYTF.

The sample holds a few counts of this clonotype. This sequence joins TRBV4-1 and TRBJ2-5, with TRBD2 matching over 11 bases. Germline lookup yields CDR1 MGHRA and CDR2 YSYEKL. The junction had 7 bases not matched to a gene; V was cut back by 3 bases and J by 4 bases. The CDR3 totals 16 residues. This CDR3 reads CASSQTSGIMGETQYF. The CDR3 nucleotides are TGCGCCAGCAGCCAGACTAGCGGGATTATGGGAGAGACCCAGTACTTC.

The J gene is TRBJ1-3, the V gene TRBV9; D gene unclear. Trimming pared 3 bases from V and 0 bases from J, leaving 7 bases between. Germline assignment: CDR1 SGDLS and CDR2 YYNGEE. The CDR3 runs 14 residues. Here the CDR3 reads CASSESLSGNTIYF. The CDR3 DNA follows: TGTGCCAGCAGCGAAAGTCTCTCTGGAAACACCATATATTTT. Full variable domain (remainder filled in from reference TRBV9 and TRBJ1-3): DSGVTQTPKHLITATGQRVTLRCSPRSGDLSVYWYQQSLDQGLQFLIQYYNGEERAKGNILERFSAQQFPDLHSELNLSSLELGDSALYFCASSESLSGNTIYFGEGSWLTVV.

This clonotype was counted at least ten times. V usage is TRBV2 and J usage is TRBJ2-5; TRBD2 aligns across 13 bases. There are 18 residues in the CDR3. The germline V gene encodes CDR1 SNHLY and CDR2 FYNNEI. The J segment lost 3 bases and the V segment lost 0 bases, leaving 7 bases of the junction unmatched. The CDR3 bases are TGTGCCAGCAGTGAAGCAGGGGGACTAGCGGGAATTAAAGAGACCCAGTACTTC. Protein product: CASSEAGGLAGIKETQYF.

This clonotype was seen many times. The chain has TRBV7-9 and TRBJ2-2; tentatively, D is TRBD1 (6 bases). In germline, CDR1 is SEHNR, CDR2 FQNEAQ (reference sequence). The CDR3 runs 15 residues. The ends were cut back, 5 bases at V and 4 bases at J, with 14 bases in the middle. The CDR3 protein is CASSPQGQGTGELFF. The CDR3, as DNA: TGTGCCAGCAGCCCCCAGGGGCAGGGCACCGGGGAGCTGTTTTTT.

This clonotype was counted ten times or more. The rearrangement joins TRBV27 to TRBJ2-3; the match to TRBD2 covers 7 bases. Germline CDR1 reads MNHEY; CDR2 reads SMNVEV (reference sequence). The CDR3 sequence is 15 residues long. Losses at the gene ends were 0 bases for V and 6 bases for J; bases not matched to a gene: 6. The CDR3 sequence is CASSLSPGAGDTQYF. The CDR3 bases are TGTGCCAGCAGTTTATCGCCGGGAGCGGGGGATACGCAGTATTTT.

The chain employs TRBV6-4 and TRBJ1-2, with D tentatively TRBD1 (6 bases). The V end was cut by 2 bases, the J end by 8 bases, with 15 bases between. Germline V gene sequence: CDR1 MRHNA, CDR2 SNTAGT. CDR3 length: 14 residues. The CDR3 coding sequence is TGTGCCAGCAGTGACACGGGGGGCGGCGCGGGCTACACCTTC. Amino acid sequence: CASSDTGGGAGYTF.

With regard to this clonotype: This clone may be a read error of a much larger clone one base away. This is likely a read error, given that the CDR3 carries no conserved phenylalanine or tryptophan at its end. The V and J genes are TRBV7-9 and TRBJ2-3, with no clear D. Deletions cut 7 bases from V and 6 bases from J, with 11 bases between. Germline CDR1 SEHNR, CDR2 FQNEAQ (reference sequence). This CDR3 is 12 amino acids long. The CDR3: CASTTLGDTQYL. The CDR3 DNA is TGTGCCAGCACCACACTGGGGGATACGCAGTATCTT.

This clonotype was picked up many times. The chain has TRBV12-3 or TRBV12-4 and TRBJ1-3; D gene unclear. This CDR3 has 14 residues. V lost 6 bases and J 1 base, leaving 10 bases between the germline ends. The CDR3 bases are TGTGCCAGCAGCTCAGCCGGGTCTGGAAACACCATATATTTT. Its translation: CASSSAGSGNTIYF.

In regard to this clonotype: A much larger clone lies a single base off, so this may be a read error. In nucleotides, the CDR3 is TGCGCCAGCAGCTACCAGGGGGCTCGGGGCTACAGCTTC. It codes for CASSYQGARGYSF. The chain couples TRBV5-1 to TRBJ1-2; 8 bases map to TRBD1. The CDR3 spans 13 residues. Germline loops: CDR1 SGHRS, CDR2 YFSETQ.

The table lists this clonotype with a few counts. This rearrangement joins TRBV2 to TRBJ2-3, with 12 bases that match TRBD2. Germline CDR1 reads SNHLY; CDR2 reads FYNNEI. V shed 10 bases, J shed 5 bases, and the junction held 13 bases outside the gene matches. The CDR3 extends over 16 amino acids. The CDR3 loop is CATLGLAGWRRDTQYF. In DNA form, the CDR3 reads TGTGCCACCCTCGGACTAGCGGGATGGCGGAGAGATACGCAGTATTTT.

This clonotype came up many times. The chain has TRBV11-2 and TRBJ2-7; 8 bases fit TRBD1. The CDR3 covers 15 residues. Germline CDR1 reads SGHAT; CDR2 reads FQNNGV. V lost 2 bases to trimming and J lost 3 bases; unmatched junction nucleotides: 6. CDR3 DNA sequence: TGTGCCAGCAGCTTATCACAGGGGGTGTACTACGAGCAGTACTTC. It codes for CASSLSQGVYYEQYF.

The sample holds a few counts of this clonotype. Here the CDR3 DNA reads TGTGCCAGCGGGGGGACTAGCGGGAATCCGCAAGAGACCCAGTACTTC. It codes for CASGGTSGNPQETQYF. This chain links TRBV9 with TRBJ2-5; 13 bases map to TRBD2. Losses at the gene ends were 7 bases for V and 2 bases for J; bases not matched to a gene: 8. The CDR3 length is 16 residues. The germline gives CDR1 SGDLS, CDR2 YYNGEE.

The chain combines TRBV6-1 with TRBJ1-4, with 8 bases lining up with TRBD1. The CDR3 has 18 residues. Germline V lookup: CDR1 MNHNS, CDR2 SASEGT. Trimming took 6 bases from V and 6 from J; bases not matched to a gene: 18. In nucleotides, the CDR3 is TGTGCCAGCAGCCAGGGACAGGCGCTAGAGATGAGCTATGAAAAACTGTTTTTT. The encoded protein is CASSQGQALEMSYEKLFF.

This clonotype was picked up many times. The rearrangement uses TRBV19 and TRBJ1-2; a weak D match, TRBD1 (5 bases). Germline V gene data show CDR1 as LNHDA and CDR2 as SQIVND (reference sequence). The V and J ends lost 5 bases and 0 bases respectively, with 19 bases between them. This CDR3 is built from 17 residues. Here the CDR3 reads CASSLIRDRGPNYGYTF. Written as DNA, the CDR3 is TGTGCCAGTAGTCTGATCCGGGACCGTGGACCTAACTATGGCTACACCTTC.

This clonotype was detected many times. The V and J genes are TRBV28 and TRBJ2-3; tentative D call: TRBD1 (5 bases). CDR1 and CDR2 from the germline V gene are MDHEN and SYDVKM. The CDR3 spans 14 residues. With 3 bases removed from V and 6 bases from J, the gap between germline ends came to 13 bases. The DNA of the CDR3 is TGTGCCAGCAGTTTCAATGGCAGGGCCGATACGCAGTATTTT. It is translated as CASSFNGRADTQYF. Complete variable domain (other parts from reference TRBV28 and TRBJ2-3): DVKVTQSSRYLVKRTGEKVFLECVQDMDHENMFWYRQDPGLGLRLIYFSYDVKMKEKGDIPEGYSVSREKKERFSLILESASTNQTSMYLCASSFNGRADTQYFGPGTRLTVL.

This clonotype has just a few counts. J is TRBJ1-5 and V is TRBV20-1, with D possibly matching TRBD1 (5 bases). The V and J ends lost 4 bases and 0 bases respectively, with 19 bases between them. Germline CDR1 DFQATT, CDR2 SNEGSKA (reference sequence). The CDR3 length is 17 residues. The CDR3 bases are TGCAGTGCTACATCAACAACGCAGGGATATAGCAATCAGCCCCAGCATTTT. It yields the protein CSATSTTQGYSNQPQHF.

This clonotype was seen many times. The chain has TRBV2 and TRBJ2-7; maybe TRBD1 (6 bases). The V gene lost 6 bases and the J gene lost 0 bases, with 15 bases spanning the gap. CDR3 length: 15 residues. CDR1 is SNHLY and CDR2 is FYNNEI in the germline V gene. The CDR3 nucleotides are TGTGCCAGCAGCAACTTCGACAGGAGCTCCTACGAGCAGTACTTC. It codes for CASSNFDRSSYEQYF.

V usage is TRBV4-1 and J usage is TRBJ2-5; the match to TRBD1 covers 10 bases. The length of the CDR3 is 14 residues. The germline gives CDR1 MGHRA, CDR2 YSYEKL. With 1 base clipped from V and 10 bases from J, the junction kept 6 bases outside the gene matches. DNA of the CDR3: TGCGCCAGCAGCCAAGTGACAGGGGGCTTCCTCCAGTACTTC. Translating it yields CASSQVTGGFLQYF.